Presented here are 27 T cell receptor beta chains from one specimen sequenced in a study of regulatory T cells in long-lasting Graves disease. Time point noted: newly diagnosed GD, antithyroid drugs for less than 3 months. The TCR library was made from RNA extracted from PBMCs. Combining iRepertoire HTBI primers with Arm-PCR of CDR3 regions, the authors built TCR beta libraries. TCRdb fed the multiplex PCR reads into MiXCR, producing one record per CDR3 protein. The table includes 560,000 or so distinct CDR3 sequences, 15% to 20% detected once. These data were also filed under a second study, of T cells in Graves' hyperthyroidism and ophthalmopathy.

The sequences come from peripheral blood mononuclear cells (PBMCs), collected at new diagnosis, from a patient treated with antithyroid drugs. Receptors were obtained from a man between 18 and 35 years old with Graves disease.

The CDR3 sequence is CASSIREGTEQFF. CDR3 bases: TGTGCCAGTAGTATCCGGGAGGGGACTGAGCAGTTCTTC. This rearrangement joins TRBV19 to TRBJ2-1; 8 bases fit TRBD2. Germline loops: CDR1 LNHDA, CDR2 SQIVND (reference sequence). With 3 bases clipped from V and 9 bases from J, the junction kept 4 bases outside the gene matches. This CDR3 spans 13 amino acids. The entire variable domain, with the rest obtained from reference TRBV19 and TRBJ2-1, is as follows: DGGITQSPKYLFRKEGQNVTLSCEQNLNHDAMYWYRQDPGQGLRLIYYSQIVNDFQKGDIAEGYSVSREKKESFPLTVTSAQKNPTAFYLCASSIREGTEQFFGPGTRLTVL.

The rearrangement joins TRBV19 to TRBJ2-7; 8 positions match TRBD1. Germline CDR1 reads LNHDA; CDR2 reads SQIVND (reference sequence). The CDR3 is 11 residues long. J lost 6 bases, V lost 11 bases, and 6 bases had no gene match. The DNA for the CDR3 is TGTGCCTCGGGCAGGGGGCCCGAGCAGTACTTC. It is translated as CASGRGPEQYF.

This clonotype was recorded a few times. V and J are TRBV27 and TRBJ2-1, with 7 nucleotides matching TRBD2. Germline CDR1 MNHEY, CDR2 SMNVEV (reference sequence). The trim removed 3 bases at V and 9 bases at J, leaving 8 bases unmatched. CDR3 length: 14 amino acids. CDR3 DNA sequence: TGTGCCAGCAGTTTCTCAGCGGGGTCGGGTGAGCAGTTCTTC. This sequence encodes CASSFSAGSGEQFF.

There are many counts of this clonotype. The rearrangement joins TRBV2 to TRBJ1-6; 8 bases match TRBD1. Trimming took 4 bases from V and 9 from J; bases not matched to a gene: 8. The CDR3 has 15 amino acids. Germline V lookup: CDR1 SNHLY, CDR2 FYNNEI. The CDR3 nucleotides read TGTGCCAGCAGTGCCCGACAGGGGATAGGTTCACCCCTCCACTTT. It specifies CASSARQGIGSPLHF.

The chain couples TRBV29-1 to TRBJ2-2, with 9 bases fitting TRBD1. The V gene's germline CDR1 is SQVTM and CDR2 ANQGSEA. The CDR3 spans 14 residues. V was pared by 6 bases and J by 4 bases, with 6 bases of the junction left unmatched. The CDR3 protein is CSVLGQGSTGELFF. CDR3 sequence (DNA): TGCAGCGTCCTCGGACAGGGGAGCACCGGGGAGCTGTTTTTT.

The chain combines TRBV29-1 with TRBJ2-7; tentatively, D is TRBD1 (6 bases). This CDR3 contains 15 residues. V gave up 5 bases and J gave up 1 base, with 18 bases separating them. CDR1 is SQVTM, CDR2 ANQGSEA, per germline. The DNA for the CDR3 is TGCAGCGTTCTGGACAGCGAAGTTTCATCCTACGAGCAGTACTTC. It is translated as CSVLDSEVSSYEQYF.

In its sample, this clonotype was seen many times. The chain employs TRBV12-3 or TRBV12-4 and TRBJ2-3; D is possibly TRBD1 or TRBD2 (6 bases each). With 6 bases removed from V and 3 bases from J, the gap between germline ends came to 16 bases. This CDR3 is 15 amino acids long. CDR3 DNA: TGTGCCAGCAGGCCCCAAGGGGGGTTGACAGATACGCAGTATTTT. Protein: CASRPQGGLTDTQYF.

The chain is built from TRBV5-1 and TRBJ2-3; 10 bases map to TRBD2. The V gene's germline CDR1 is SGHRS and CDR2 YFSETQ. This CDR3 is 20 amino acids long. V dropped 0 bases and J dropped 2; count of bases not matched to a gene: 15. The CDR3 region has the DNA TGCGCCAGCAGCTTGGATGGGCGTGGTCTAGCGGGAGAAAACACAGATACGCAGTATTTT. Protein sequence: CASSLDGRGLAGENTDTQYF.

About this clonotype itself: A far larger clone differs by one base, so this is likely a read error. The genes are TRBV6-2 or TRBV6-3 and TRBJ1-1; D unresolved. This CDR3 has 14 residues. The V end was cut by 5 bases, the J end by 13 bases, with 23 bases between. The germline CDR1 and CDR2 sequences are MNHEY and SVGEGT. For the CDR3, the DNA is TGTGCCAGCAGTGAATCTGCGAGCTATACTGACGTTTTCTTT. It is translated as CASSESASYTDVFF.

This clonotype was observed a handful of times. The genes are TRBV6-1 and TRBJ1-2, with a tentative D call TRBD1 (5 bases). Germline-derived CDR1 and CDR2 are MNHNS and SASEGT. This CDR3 has 16 residues. Trimming shortened V by 0 bases and J by 5 bases, and 16 bases separated the two germline ends. The CDR3 loop is CASSEAPRDPSYGYTF. Here the CDR3 DNA reads TGTGCCAGCAGTGAAGCGCCCCGGGACCCTTCTTATGGCTACACCTTC.

In its sample, this clonotype was seen a few times. The genes are TRBV10-3 and TRBJ1-1; a weak D match, TRBD1 (6 bases). The V end was cut by 8 bases, the J end by 7 bases, with 14 bases between. The CDR3 sequence is 12 residues long. The germline V gene has CDR1 ENHRY and CDR2 SYGVKD. The CDR3 sequence is CAIGNTGNEAFF. In nucleotides, the CDR3 is TGTGCCATCGGTAATACAGGGAATGAAGCTTTCTTT.

Only a few counts were recorded for this clonotype. This rearrangement joins TRBV12-3 or TRBV12-4 to TRBJ2-1; TRBD2 might be the D (6 bases). The CDR3 consists of 13 residues. Trimming pared 3 bases from V and 10 bases from J, leaving 13 bases between. CDR3 in DNA: TGTGCCAGCAGTTTTGGCGGGGCGCGAGAGCAGTTCTTC. Encoded protein: CASSFGGAREQFF.

This clonotype was picked up many times. The CDR3, as DNA: TGCAGTGCTAGAGAAAGAAAGAGGGCAGGGGGCGGACAGCCCCAGCATTTT. It encodes CSARERKRAGGGQPQHF. This rearrangement joins TRBV20-1 to TRBJ1-5; 8 bases agree with TRBD1. The V and J ends lost 0 bases and 7 bases, in that order; junction bases with no gene match: 14. The CDR3 spans 17 residues. Germline-derived CDR1 and CDR2 are DFQATT and SNEGSKA (reference sequence).

This clonotype has ten or more counts. V usage is TRBV2 and J usage is TRBJ2-5; 8 bases map to TRBD1. Trimming removed 1 base from V and 3 bases from J; junction bases left unmatched: 4. The CDR3 spans 15 residues. In germline, CDR1 is SNHLY, CDR2 FYNNEI. The CDR3 DNA reads TGTGCCAGCAGTGAAGGGCAGGGGGCTGAAGAGACCCAGTACTTC. This codes for CASSEGQGAEETQYF. Based on the CDR3 plus reference TRBV2 and TRBJ2-5, the full variable domain is EPEVTQTPSHQVTQMGQEVILRCVPISNHLYFYWYRQILGQKVEFLVSFYNNEISEKSEIFDDQFSVERPDGSNFTLKIRSTKLEDSAMYFCASSEGQGAEETQYFGPGTRLLVL.

The table lists this clonotype with many counts. This rearrangement joins TRBV6-1 to TRBJ2-5, with D uncertain. There are 13 residues in the CDR3. CDR1 MNHNS and CDR2 SASEGT come from the germline V gene. Trimming cost V 7 bases and J 5 bases, with 14 bases left between them. The CDR3 DNA is TGTGCCAGCACTGTTCGGTTGGAGGAGACCCAGTACTTC. Residues: CASTVRLEETQYF.

The chain combines TRBV3-1 with TRBJ1-1, with D hard to call. CDR3 size: 12 residues. Germline CDR1 is LGHDT and CDR2 is YNNKEL (reference sequence). Trimming took 1 base from V and 9 from J, leaving 9 bases between them. The CDR3, as DNA: TGTGCCAGCAGCCAAGGGATTTTTAAAGCTTTCTTT. It translates to CASSQGIFKAFF.

A few counts support this clonotype. The V and J genes are TRBV19 and TRBJ1-2, with a tentative D call TRBD1 (6 bases). The CDR3 spans 13 residues. The V gene lost 3 bases and the J gene lost 8 bases, with 13 bases spanning the gap. Germline V gene lookup returns CDR1 LNHDA and CDR2 SQIVND (reference sequence). The CDR3 nucleotides read TGTGCCAGTAGTATCGCGGCAGGGGACGGCTACACCTTC. Amino acid sequence: CASSIAAGDGYTF.

This clonotype was seen many times. V and J are TRBV3-1 and TRBJ1-1, with D tentatively TRBD1 (6 bases). The germline V and J ends were trimmed by 1 base and 6 bases, with 15 bases remaining between them. The CDR3 consists of 15 residues. Germline CDR1 reads LGHDT; CDR2 reads YNNKEL (reference sequence). CDR3 sequence: CASSQGPGAGAEAFF. The CDR3 DNA is TGTGCCAGCAGCCAAGGGCCGGGGGCGGGTGCTGAAGCTTTCTTT.

There are many counts of this clonotype. An end of the junction differs from the germline gene, which may be a read error. V and J are TRBV20-1 and TRBJ1-1; tentative D call: TRBD1 (5 bases). This CDR3 region has 13 residues. Germline CDR1 DFQATT, CDR2 SNEGSKA (reference sequence). The CDR3 coding sequence is TGCAGTGCTAGACAGGGTGTGAACACTGAAACTTTCTTT. Translation gives CSARQGVNTETFF.

Details on this clonotype: Relative to the germline gene, one junction end is altered; a read error may explain this. The chain uses TRBV9 and TRBJ2-7, with 9 positions matching TRBD2. The CDR3 has 15 amino acids. Germline V gene data show CDR1 as SGDLS and CDR2 as YYNGEE. DNA for the CDR3: TGTGCCGGCAGCGTAGATGGCGGGAGGGGCGACGAGCAGTACTTC. It specifies CAGSVDGGRGDEQYF.

This clonotype was counted at least ten times. The rearrangement links TRBV6-5 to TRBJ1-2; maybe TRBD1 (6 bases). Germline values: CDR1 MNHEY, CDR2 SVGAGI. V lost 0 bases, J lost 8 bases, and 16 bases lay in between. The CDR3 covers 15 residues. CDR3 loop: CASSYSNTGAVGYTF. In DNA form, the CDR3 reads TGTGCCAGCAGTTACTCGAACACGGGGGCGGTCGGCTACACCTTC.

In its sample, this clonotype was seen a few times. This chain links TRBV19 with TRBJ1-5; TRBD1 matches at 9 bases. The CDR3 has 16 residues. The germline CDR1 and CDR2 sequences are LNHDA and SQIVND (reference sequence). Trimming cost V 4 bases and J 4 bases; bases outside gene matches: 8. As DNA, the CDR3 is TGTGCCAGTAGTACCTGGGTGACAGGGGGAAATCAGCCCCAGCATTTT. Encoded protein: CASSTWVTGGNQPQHF.

The table lists this clonotype with many counts. The rearrangement joins TRBV2 to TRBJ2-5; D is perhaps TRBD1 (6 bases). Trimming removed 3 bases at V and 5 bases at J, with 13 bases between. Germline V gene lookup returns CDR1 SNHLY and CDR2 FYNNEI. The CDR3 runs to 14 residues. CDR3 residues: CASSDWSGVETQYF. The CDR3 DNA sequence: TGTGCCAGCAGTGATTGGTCAGGGGTTGAGACCCAGTACTTC.

This clonotype was detected ten times or more. The chain combines TRBV5-1 with TRBJ2-7; 7 positions match TRBD1. This CDR3 is built from 12 residues. V shed 4 bases, J shed 6 bases, and the junction held 4 bases outside the gene matches. Per germline, CDR1 SGHRS and CDR2 YFSETQ. This CDR3 reads CASSSTGVEQYF. The CDR3 region has the DNA TGCGCCAGCAGCAGCACAGGGGTCGAGCAGTACTTC.

Ten or more counts support this clonotype. The chain is built from TRBV3-1 and TRBJ1-5; 7 bases fit TRBD1. The CDR3 is 14 residues long. Looked up from germline, CDR1 is LGHDT and CDR2 is YNNKEL (reference sequence). V was pared by 1 base and J by 6 bases, with 3 bases of the junction left unmatched. Written as DNA, the CDR3 is TGTGCCAGCAGCCAAGGCACAGGGGTTCAGCCCCAGCATTTT. Protein product: CASSQGTGVQPQHF.

This clonotype has only a few counts. The chain joins TRBV9 to TRBJ2-7; D may be TRBD1 or TRBD2 (6 bases each). Germline loops: CDR1 SGDLS, CDR2 YYNGEE. V was pared by 0 bases and J by 4 bases, with 14 bases between. The CDR3 contains 15 residues. The CDR3 nucleotides are TGTGCCAGCAGCGTAGAGGGGGGCAGGTCTTACGAGCAGTACTTC. It specifies CASSVEGGRSYEQYF.

This clonotype was found many times. The CDR3 reads CASSLELAVYNEQFF. The CDR3 nucleotides are TGTGCCAGCAGCTTAGAACTAGCGGTCTACAATGAGCAGTTCTTC. The gene calls are TRBV11-2 and TRBJ2-1, with 8 bases that match TRBD2. This CDR3 spans 15 amino acids. Germline-derived CDR1 and CDR2 are SGHAT and FQNNGV. The V segment lost 0 bases and the J segment 3 bases; nucleotides outside the gene matches: 1. Full variable domain (outside the CDR3, taken from reference TRBV11-2 and TRBJ2-1): EAGVAQSPRYKIIEKRQSVAFWCNPISGHATLYWYQQILGQGPKLLIQFQNNGVVDDSQLPKDRFSAERLKGVDSTLKIQPAKLEDSAVYLCASSLELAVYNEQFFGPGTRLTVL.